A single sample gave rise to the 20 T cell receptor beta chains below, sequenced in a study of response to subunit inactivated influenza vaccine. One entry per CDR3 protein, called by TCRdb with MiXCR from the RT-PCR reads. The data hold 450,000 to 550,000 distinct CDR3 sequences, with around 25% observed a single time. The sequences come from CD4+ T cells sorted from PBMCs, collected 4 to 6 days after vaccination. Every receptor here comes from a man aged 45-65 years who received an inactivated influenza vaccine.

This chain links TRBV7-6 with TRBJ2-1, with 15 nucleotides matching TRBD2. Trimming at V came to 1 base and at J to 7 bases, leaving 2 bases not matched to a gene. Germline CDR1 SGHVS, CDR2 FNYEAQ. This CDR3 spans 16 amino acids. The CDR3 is CASSLVGTSGRNEQFF. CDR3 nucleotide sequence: TGTGCCAGCAGCTTAGTGGGGACTAGCGGGAGGAATGAGCAGTTCTTC.

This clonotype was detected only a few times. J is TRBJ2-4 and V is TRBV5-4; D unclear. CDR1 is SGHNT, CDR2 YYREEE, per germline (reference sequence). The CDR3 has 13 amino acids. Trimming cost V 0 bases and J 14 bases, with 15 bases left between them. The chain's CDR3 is CASSLEQSPFKYF. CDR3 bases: TGTGCCAGCAGCTTGGAACAGAGTCCCTTTAAGTACTTC.

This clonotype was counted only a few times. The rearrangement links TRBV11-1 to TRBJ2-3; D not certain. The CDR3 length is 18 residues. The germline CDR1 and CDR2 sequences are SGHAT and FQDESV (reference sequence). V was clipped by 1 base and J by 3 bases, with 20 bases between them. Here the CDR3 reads CASSLGNLGSLRTDTQYF. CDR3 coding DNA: TGTGCCAGCAGCTTAGGAAACCTCGGTTCTTTAAGGACAGATACGCAGTATTTT.

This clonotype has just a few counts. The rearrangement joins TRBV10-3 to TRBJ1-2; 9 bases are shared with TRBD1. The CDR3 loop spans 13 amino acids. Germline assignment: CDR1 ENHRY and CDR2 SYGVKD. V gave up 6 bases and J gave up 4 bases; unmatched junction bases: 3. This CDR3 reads CAISGQGSYGYTF. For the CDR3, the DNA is TGTGCCATCAGCGGACAGGGGAGCTATGGCTACACCTTC.

The CDR3 spells CASSPLLTSGRYTDTQYF. The CDR3 DNA sequence: TGTGCCAGCAGCCCGCTACTGACTAGCGGAAGATACACAGATACGCAGTATTTT. This chain uses TRBV14 with TRBJ2-3; 9 bases line up with TRBD2. The CDR3 sequence is 18 residues long. Trimming at V came to 4 bases and at J to 2 bases, leaving 13 bases not matched to a gene. The germline CDR1 and CDR2 sequences are SGHDN and FVKESK.

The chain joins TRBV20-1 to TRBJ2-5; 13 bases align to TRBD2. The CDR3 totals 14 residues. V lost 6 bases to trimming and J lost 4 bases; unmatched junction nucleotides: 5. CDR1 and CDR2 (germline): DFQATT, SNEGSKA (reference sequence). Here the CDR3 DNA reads TGCAGTGCACAACTAGCGGGAGGGCCAGAGACCCAGTACTTC. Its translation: CSAQLAGGPETQYF.

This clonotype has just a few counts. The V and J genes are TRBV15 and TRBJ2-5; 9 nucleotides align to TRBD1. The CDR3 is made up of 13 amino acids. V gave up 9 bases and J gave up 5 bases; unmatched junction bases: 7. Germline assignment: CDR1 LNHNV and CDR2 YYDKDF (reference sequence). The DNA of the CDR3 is TGTGCCACGGCAAGACAGGGGGGGGAGACCCAGTACTTC. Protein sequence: CATARQGGETQYF.

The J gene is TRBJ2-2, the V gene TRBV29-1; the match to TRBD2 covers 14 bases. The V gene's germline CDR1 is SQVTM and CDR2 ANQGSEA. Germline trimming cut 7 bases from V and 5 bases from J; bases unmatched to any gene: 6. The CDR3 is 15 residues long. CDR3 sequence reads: CSARLAGGRTGELFF. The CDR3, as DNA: TGCAGCGCACGACTAGCGGGAGGGCGTACCGGGGAGCTGTTTTTT.

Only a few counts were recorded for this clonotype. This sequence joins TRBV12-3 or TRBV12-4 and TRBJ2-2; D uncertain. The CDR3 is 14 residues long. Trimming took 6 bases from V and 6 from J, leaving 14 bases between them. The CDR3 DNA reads TGTGCCAGCAGCTTGGAAGAAATCTCCGGGGAGCTGTTTTTT. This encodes CASSLEEISGELFF.

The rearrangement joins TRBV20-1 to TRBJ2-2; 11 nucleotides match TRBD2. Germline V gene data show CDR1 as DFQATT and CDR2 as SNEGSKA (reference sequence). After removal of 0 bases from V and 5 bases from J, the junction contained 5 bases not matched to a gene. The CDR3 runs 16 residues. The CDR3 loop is CSARDSLAGGTGELFF. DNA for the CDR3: TGCAGTGCTAGAGATTCGCTAGCGGGAGGTACCGGGGAGCTGTTTTTT.

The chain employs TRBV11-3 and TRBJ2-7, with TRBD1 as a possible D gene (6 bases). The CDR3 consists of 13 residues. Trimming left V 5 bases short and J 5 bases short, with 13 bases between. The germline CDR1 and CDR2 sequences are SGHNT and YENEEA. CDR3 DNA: TGTGCCAGCAGCAAGGGGGATAGTCACGAGCAGTACTTC. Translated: CASSKGDSHEQYF.

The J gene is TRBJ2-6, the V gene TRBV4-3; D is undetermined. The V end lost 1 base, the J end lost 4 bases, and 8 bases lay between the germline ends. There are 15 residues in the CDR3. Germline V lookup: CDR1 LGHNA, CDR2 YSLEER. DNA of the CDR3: TGCGCCAGCAGCCAAGGGGCGTGGGGGGCCAACGTCCTGACTTTC. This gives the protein CASSQGAWGANVLTF.

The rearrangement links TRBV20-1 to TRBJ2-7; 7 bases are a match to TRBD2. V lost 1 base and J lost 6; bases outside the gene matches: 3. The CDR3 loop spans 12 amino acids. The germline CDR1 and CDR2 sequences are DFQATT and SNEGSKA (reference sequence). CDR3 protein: CSARGDYLEQYF. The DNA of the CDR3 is TGCAGTGCTAGAGGGGACTACCTCGAGCAGTACTTC.

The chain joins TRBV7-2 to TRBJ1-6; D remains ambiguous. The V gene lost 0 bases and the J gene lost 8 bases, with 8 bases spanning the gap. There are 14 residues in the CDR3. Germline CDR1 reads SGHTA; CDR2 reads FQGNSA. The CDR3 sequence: CASSLAWRDSPLHF. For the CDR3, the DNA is TGTGCCAGCAGCTTAGCGTGGAGGGATTCACCCCTCCACTTT. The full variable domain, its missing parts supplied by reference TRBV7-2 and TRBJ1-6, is GAGVSQSPSNKVTEKGKDVELRCDPISGHTALYWYRQSLGQGLEFLIYFQGNSAPDKSGLPSDRFSAERTGGSVSTLTIQRTQQEDSAVYLCASSLAWRDSPLHFGNGTRLTVT.

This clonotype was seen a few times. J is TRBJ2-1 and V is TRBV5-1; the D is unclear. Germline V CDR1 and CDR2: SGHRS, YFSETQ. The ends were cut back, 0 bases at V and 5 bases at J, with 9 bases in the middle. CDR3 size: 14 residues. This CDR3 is CASSLVLENNEQFF. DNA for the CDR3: TGCGCCAGCAGCTTGGTATTAGAAAACAATGAGCAGTTCTTC.

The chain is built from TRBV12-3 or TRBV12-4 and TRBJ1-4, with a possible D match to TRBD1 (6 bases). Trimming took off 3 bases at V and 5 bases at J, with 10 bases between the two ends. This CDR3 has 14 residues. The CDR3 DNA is TGTGCCAGCAGTTTCACAGGGTCCAATGAAAAACTGTTTTTT. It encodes CASSFTGSNEKLFF.

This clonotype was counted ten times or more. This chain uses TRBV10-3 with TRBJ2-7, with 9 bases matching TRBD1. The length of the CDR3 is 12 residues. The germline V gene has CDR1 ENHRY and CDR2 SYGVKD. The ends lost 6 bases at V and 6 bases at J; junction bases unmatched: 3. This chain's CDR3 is CAIRQDRGEQYF. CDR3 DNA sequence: TGTGCCATCAGACAGGACAGGGGCGAGCAGTACTTC.

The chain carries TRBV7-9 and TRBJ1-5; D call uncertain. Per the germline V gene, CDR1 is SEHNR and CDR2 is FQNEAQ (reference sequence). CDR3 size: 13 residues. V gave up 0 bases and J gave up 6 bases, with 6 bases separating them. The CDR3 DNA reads TGTGCCAGCAGCTTAGCGGGTGGTCAGCCCCAGCATTTT. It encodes CASSLAGGQPQHF.

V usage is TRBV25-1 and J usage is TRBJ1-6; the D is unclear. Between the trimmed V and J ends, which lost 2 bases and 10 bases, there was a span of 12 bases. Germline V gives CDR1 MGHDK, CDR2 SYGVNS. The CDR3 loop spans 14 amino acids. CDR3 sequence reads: CASSEVKPGSPLHF. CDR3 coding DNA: TGTGCCAGCAGTGAAGTCAAACCCGGATCACCCCTCCACTTT.

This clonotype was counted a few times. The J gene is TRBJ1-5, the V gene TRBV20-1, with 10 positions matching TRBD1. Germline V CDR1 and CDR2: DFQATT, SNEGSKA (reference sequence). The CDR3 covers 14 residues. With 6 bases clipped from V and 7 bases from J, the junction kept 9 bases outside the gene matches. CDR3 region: CSAKLTGGGQPQHF. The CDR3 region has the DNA TGCAGTGCCAAATTGACAGGGGGCGGCCAGCCCCAGCATTTT.